The 11 T cell receptor beta chains below were found in one sample sequenced in a study of blood T cell repertoires in COVID-19. The repertoire was sequenced with immunoSEQ multiplex PCR; TCRdb's copy has only in-frame clones and lacks some. Seen here are around 120,000 clones, roughly 90% observed once, and the top ten hold about 4.5%. Sequenced sample: peripheral blood. The receptors were sampled from a man aged 55 to 69 with COVID-19, enrolled during active disease.

V gene TRBV7-9 combines with J gene TRBJ2-7; possibly TRBD2 for D (5 bases). Germline CDR1 reads SEHNR; CDR2 reads FQNEAQ (reference sequence). The V and J ends lost 4 bases and 1 base respectively, with 17 bases between them. The CDR3 extends over 16 amino acids. This chain's CDR3 is CASSSPTSGKSYEQYF. CDR3 in DNA: TGTGCCAGCAGCTCTCCAACATCCGGGAAGTCCTACGAGCAGTACTTC.

This chain connects TRBV9 to TRBJ1-4; tentative D call: TRBD1 (5 bases). The germline V gene has CDR1 SGDLS and CDR2 YYNGEE. V lost 4 bases and J 5 bases, leaving 12 bases between the germline ends. The CDR3 totals 14 residues. The CDR3 sequence: CASSSIGGNEKLFF. CDR3 in DNA: TGTGCCAGCAGCTCTATCGGGGGGAATGAAAAACTGTTTTTT.

CDR3 amino acids: CASSQDPGQSYNEQFF. The CDR3 coding sequence is TGCGCCAGCAGCCAAGATCCGGGACAGTCCTACAATGAGCAGTTCTTC. V usage is TRBV4-1 and J usage is TRBJ2-1; 7 positions match TRBD1. The V and J ends lost 0 bases and 1 base, in that order; junction bases with no gene match: 3. The CDR3 is 16 amino acids. Germline V gene data show CDR1 as MGHRA and CDR2 as YSYEKL.

This clone was seen only once. This chain joins TRBV3-1 (or the pseudogene TRBV3-2) and TRBJ2-7; D is perhaps TRBD2 (5 bases). V gave up 5 bases and J gave up 4 bases, with 15 bases separating them. This CDR3 comprises 14 residues. Germline V CDR1 and CDR2: LGHDT, YNNKEL (reference sequence). The CDR3 is CASSSGVGEYEQYF. The DNA of the CDR3 is TGTGCCAGCAGCAGCGGAGTCGGAGAATACGAGCAGTACTTC.

The chain uses TRBV7-8 and TRBJ1-5; possibly TRBD1 for D (5 bases). V was trimmed by 5 bases and J by 7 bases, leaving 15 bases between them. The CDR3 loop spans 14 amino acids. The germline V gene has CDR1 SGHVS and CDR2 FQNEAQ. The CDR3 region has the DNA TGTGCCAGCAGCAACCAGGGATCAGGCCAGCCCCAGCATTTT. Its translation is CASSNQGSGQPQHF.

The sample holds a few counts of this clone. The chain recombines TRBV11-2 with TRBJ2-1, with D perhaps TRBD2 (5 bases). Germline V CDR1 and CDR2: SGHAT, FQNNGV. V lost 3 bases and J lost 6, with 27 bases in between. The CDR3 covers 19 residues. In DNA form, the CDR3 reads TGTGCCAGCAGCTTCTTCCGGGGTGGGAGTGGGTACAAGGTCAATGAGCAGTTCTTC. Its protein product is CASSFFRGGSGYKVNEQFF.

This chain links TRBV19 with TRBJ1-2, with D maybe TRBD1 (6 bases). The CDR3 runs to 15 residues. Germline CDR1 is LNHDA and CDR2 is SQIVND (reference sequence). V was shortened by 6 bases and J by 4 bases, with 18 bases between the two germline ends. CDR3 amino acids: CASSSPGDTIYGYTF. The CDR3 coding sequence is TGTGCCAGTAGCTCCCCAGGGGACACCATCTATGGCTACACCTTC.

This chain connects TRBV5-6 to TRBJ2-6; D gene ambiguous. The CDR3 is made up of 18 amino acids. Germline values: CDR1 SGHDT, CDR2 YYEEEE. V was pared by 4 bases and J by 0 bases, with 17 bases between. Here the CDR3 reads CASSHPALLLSGANVLTF. As DNA, the CDR3 is TGTGCCAGCAGCCACCCGGCACTACTACTCTCTGGGGCCAACGTCCTGACTTTC.

V usage is TRBV7-2 and J usage is TRBJ2-2; TRBD1 aligns across 12 bases. The CDR3 has 17 amino acids. Per germline, CDR1 SGHTA and CDR2 FQGNSA. The ends lost 5 bases at V and 5 bases at J; junction bases unmatched: 9. CDR3 bases: TGTGCCAGCAGCCTACCCCCGGGACAGGGGGCGACCGGGGAGCTGTTTTTT. Residues: CASSLPPGQGATGELFF.

The V gene is TRBV4-1, the J gene TRBJ2-1, with TRBD2 matching 12 bases. The CDR3 loop spans 18 amino acids. The V and J ends lost 0 bases and 1 base, in that order; junction bases with no gene match: 4. Germline V gene data show CDR1 as MGHRA and CDR2 as YSYEKL. The chain's CDR3 is CASSQDQTSGSSYNEQFF. The CDR3, as DNA: TGCGCCAGCAGCCAAGATCAGACTAGCGGGAGTTCCTACAATGAGCAGTTCTTC.

The CDR3 loop reads CASNRGRLGGETQYF. The CDR3 DNA follows: TGTGCCAGCAACCGCGGGAGGTTGGGAGGGGAGACCCAGTACTTC. The chain has TRBV2 and TRBJ2-5, with 8 bases aligning to TRBD2. Germline V lookup: CDR1 SNHLY, CDR2 FYNNEI. V lost 7 bases to trimming and J lost 5 bases; unmatched junction nucleotides: 12. This CDR3 is 15 amino acids long.